The 20 T cell receptor beta chains in this list originate from one sample, sequenced in a study of blood T cell repertoires in COVID-19. Here immunoSEQ multiplex PCR was the method, and the copy in TCRdb shows in-frame clones only, minus some. The sample carries some 250,000 clones, 80% to 90% recorded once. Sequenced material: peripheral blood. These receptors were obtained from a man aged 60-69 years with acute or convalescent COVID-19.

The V and J genes are TRBV5-4 and TRBJ2-5; 7 bases are shared with TRBD1. V gave up 3 bases and J gave up 3 bases; unmatched junction bases: 5. CDR1 is SGHNT and CDR2 is YYREEE in the germline V gene (reference sequence). The CDR3 has 14 amino acids. The CDR3 protein is CASSSPGQKETQYF. DNA for the CDR3: TGTGCCAGCAGCTCCCCGGGACAGAAAGAGACCCAGTACTTC.

The chain is built from TRBV6-5 and TRBJ2-3, with D tentatively TRBD1 (5 bases). Trimming removed 9 bases from V and 3 bases from J, with 13 bases in between. Germline V gene sequence: CDR1 MNHEY, CDR2 SVGAGI. The CDR3 is 13 amino acids. CDR3 protein: CASSKDITDTQYF. CDR3 nucleotides: TGTGCCAGTAGTAAGGACATAACAGATACGCAGTATTTT.

Only one count was recorded for this clone. The gene calls are TRBV4-2 and TRBJ2-5; D ambiguous. This CDR3 spans 14 amino acids. From germline, CDR1 is LGHNA and CDR2 YNFKEQ. V gave up 1 base and J gave up 4 bases, with 10 bases separating them. CDR3 sequence reads: CASSQGGNSETQYF. The CDR3 nucleotides read TGTGCCAGCAGCCAAGGAGGAAACTCAGAGACCCAGTACTTC.

The V call is TRBV5-6, the J call TRBJ1-2, with a possible D match to TRBD1 (6 bases). In germline, CDR1 is SGHDT, CDR2 YYEEEE. This CDR3 has 16 amino acids. The V gene lost 3 bases and the J gene lost 0 bases, with 15 bases spanning the gap. The CDR3 loop is CASSSSWAGANYGYTF. CDR3 nucleotide sequence: TGTGCCAGCAGCTCCTCCTGGGCAGGGGCTAACTATGGCTACACCTTC.

The rearrangement joins TRBV6-1 to TRBJ2-7; D ambiguous. The germline V gene has CDR1 MNHNS and CDR2 SASEGT. CDR3 size: 13 residues. Trimming took off 1 base at V and 4 bases at J, with 8 bases between the two ends. The CDR3 region is CASSEVPRYEQYF. CDR3 DNA sequence: TGTGCCAGCAGTGAAGTCCCTAGATACGAGCAGTACTTC.

The rearrangement joins TRBV4-1 to TRBJ1-4; D is ambiguous. The germline V gene encodes CDR1 MGHRA and CDR2 YSYEKL. The CDR3 runs 14 residues. Trimming stripped 1 base from V and 9 bases from J, with 12 bases between. The CDR3 DNA sequence: TGCGCCAGCAGCCAAGGGGCCCTTCTCCAAAAACTGTTTTTT. It translates to CASSQGALLQKLFF.

The chain uses TRBV10-3 and TRBJ2-3; the D is unclear. CDR1 and CDR2 (germline): ENHRY, SYGVKD. The CDR3 spans 17 residues. Trimming removed 2 bases from V and 1 base from J, with 16 bases in between. CDR3 in DNA: TGTGCCATCAGTGAGAGAAGCTCTAGGTCGGGCACAGATACGCAGTATTTT. It is translated as CAISERSSRSGTDTQYF.

The V and J genes are TRBV6-4 and TRBJ2-1; 10 nucleotides align to TRBD1. The CDR3 length is 15 residues. Trimming removed 3 bases from V and 7 bases from J; junction bases left unmatched: 6. Germline assignment: CDR1 MRHNA and CDR2 SNTAGT. CDR3 amino acids: CASSEEGQGVNEQFF. The CDR3 bases are TGTGCCAGCAGTGAAGAAGGACAGGGGGTAAATGAGCAGTTCTTC.

The V call is TRBV9, the J call TRBJ1-2, with no clear D. The CDR3 is 16 amino acids. Germline lookup yields CDR1 SGDLS and CDR2 YYNGEE. V was pared by 3 bases and J by 5 bases, with 20 bases between. CDR3 DNA sequence: TGTGCCAGCAGCGCTCGGATGGGTGGCCCGGGGTATGGCTACACCTTC. Residues: CASSARMGGPGYGYTF.

This chain links TRBV7-9 with TRBJ2-2, with 7 bases fitting TRBD2. Germline V CDR1 and CDR2: SEHNR, FQNEAQ (reference sequence). The CDR3 consists of 15 residues. The trim removed 5 bases at V and 0 bases at J, leaving 3 bases unmatched. CDR3: CASSERGPNTGELFF. The CDR3 DNA reads TGTGCCAGCAGCGAGCGGGGCCCGAACACCGGGGAGCTGTTTTTT.

The CDR3 sequence: CASSYRQGRGEQFF. The CDR3 DNA is TGTGCCAGCAGTTACAGACAGGGAAGGGGAGAGCAGTTCTTC. J is TRBJ2-1 and V is TRBV6-5, with 7 bases aligning to TRBD1. The CDR3 loop spans 14 amino acids. V dropped 2 bases and J dropped 10; count of bases not matched to a gene: 8. Germline V gives CDR1 MNHEY, CDR2 SVGAGI.

The genes are TRBV5-4 and TRBJ1-3; 7 positions match TRBD1. This CDR3 is built from 16 residues. After removal of 4 bases from V and 0 bases from J, the junction contained 7 bases not matched to a gene. Germline CDR1 is SGHNT and CDR2 is YYREEE (reference sequence). CDR3 coding DNA: TGTGCCAGCAGCACGGGACAGTTCCTCTCTGGAAACACCATATATTTT. The encoded protein is CASSTGQFLSGNTIYF. The full variable domain, in which reference TRBV5-4 and TRBJ1-3 provide the parts outside the CDR3, is ETGVTQSPTHLIKTRGQQVTLRCSSQSGHNTVSWYQQALGQGPQFIFQYYREEENGRGNFPPRFSGLQFPNYSSELNVNALELDDSALYLCASSTGQFLSGNTIYFGEGSWLTVV.

This chain joins TRBV7-8 and TRBJ1-1; possibly TRBD1 for D (6 bases). This CDR3 spans 15 amino acids. V lost 1 base and J lost 1, with 10 bases in between. CDR1 and CDR2 from the germline V gene are SGHVS and FQNEAQ. This CDR3 reads CASSLGGRGNTEAFF. The DNA of the CDR3 is TGTGCCAGCAGCTTAGGTGGCAGGGGGAACACTGAAGCTTTCTTT.

V usage is TRBV29-1 and J usage is TRBJ2-1, with unresolved D. V was cut by 4 bases and J by 3 bases, with 13 bases left in between. Germline V CDR1 and CDR2: SQVTM, ANQGSEA. The CDR3 is 14 residues long. For the CDR3, the DNA is TGCAGCGTTGCAGGCATTCCCCTCTACAATGAGCAGTTCTTC. It codes for CSVAGIPLYNEQFF.

The gene calls are TRBV2 and TRBJ2-7; 8 bases map to TRBD1. Trimming at V came to 1 base and at J to 5 bases, leaving 7 bases not matched to a gene. This CDR3 contains 15 residues. Looked up from germline, CDR1 is SNHLY and CDR2 is FYNNEI. CDR3 region: CASSEVGRGRDEQYF. CDR3 sequence (DNA): TGTGCCAGCAGTGAAGTGGGCAGGGGGCGCGACGAGCAGTACTTC.

This chain links TRBV6-2 or TRBV6-3 with TRBJ2-2; 8 bases match TRBD2. This CDR3 comprises 16 residues. Looked up from germline, CDR1 is MNHEY and CDR2 is SVGEGT. Trimming cost V 4 bases and J 0 bases; bases outside gene matches: 4. The CDR3 region is CASSWVRGANTGELFF. For the CDR3, the DNA is TGTGCCAGCAGTTGGGTGCGGGGGGCGAACACCGGGGAGCTGTTTTTT.

The rearrangement joins TRBV9 to TRBJ1-5, with no clear D. Germline CDR1 reads SGDLS; CDR2 reads YYNGEE. The CDR3 extends over 13 amino acids. With 4 bases removed from V and 1 base from J, the gap between germline ends came to 6 bases. This CDR3 reads CASSRGSNQPQHF. CDR3 sequence (DNA): TGTGCCAGCAGCAGAGGGAGCAATCAGCCCCAGCATTTT.

This rearrangement joins TRBV6-6 to TRBJ1-2, with 8 positions matching TRBD1. The CDR3 runs to 12 residues. Trimming at V came to 5 bases and at J to 13 bases, leaving 9 bases not matched to a gene. Germline CDR1 reads MNHNY; CDR2 reads SVGAGI (reference sequence). CDR3 sequence: CASSRTGPVATF. As DNA, the CDR3 is TGTGCCAGCAGTCGGACAGGGCCTGTAGCCACCTTC.

This chain uses TRBV28 with TRBJ1-4, with 10 bases that match TRBD1. CDR1 is MDHEN, CDR2 SYDVKM, per germline. This CDR3 has 15 residues. The J segment lost 7 bases and the V segment lost 5 bases, leaving 7 bases of the junction unmatched. The CDR3, as DNA: TGTGCCAGCAGTCAGAGACAGGGGGCGAGTGAAAAACTGTTTTTT. Its translation: CASSQRQGASEKLFF.

The CDR3 bases are TGCGCCAGCAGCGGGACAGGCGGTTCTAATGAAAAACTGTTTTTT. It encodes CASSGTGGSNEKLFF. This chain connects TRBV5-1 to TRBJ1-4; 8 bases map to TRBD1. Germline CDR1 SGHRS, CDR2 YFSETQ. Trimming at V came to 4 bases and at J to 3 bases, leaving 5 bases not matched to a gene. This CDR3 contains 15 residues.